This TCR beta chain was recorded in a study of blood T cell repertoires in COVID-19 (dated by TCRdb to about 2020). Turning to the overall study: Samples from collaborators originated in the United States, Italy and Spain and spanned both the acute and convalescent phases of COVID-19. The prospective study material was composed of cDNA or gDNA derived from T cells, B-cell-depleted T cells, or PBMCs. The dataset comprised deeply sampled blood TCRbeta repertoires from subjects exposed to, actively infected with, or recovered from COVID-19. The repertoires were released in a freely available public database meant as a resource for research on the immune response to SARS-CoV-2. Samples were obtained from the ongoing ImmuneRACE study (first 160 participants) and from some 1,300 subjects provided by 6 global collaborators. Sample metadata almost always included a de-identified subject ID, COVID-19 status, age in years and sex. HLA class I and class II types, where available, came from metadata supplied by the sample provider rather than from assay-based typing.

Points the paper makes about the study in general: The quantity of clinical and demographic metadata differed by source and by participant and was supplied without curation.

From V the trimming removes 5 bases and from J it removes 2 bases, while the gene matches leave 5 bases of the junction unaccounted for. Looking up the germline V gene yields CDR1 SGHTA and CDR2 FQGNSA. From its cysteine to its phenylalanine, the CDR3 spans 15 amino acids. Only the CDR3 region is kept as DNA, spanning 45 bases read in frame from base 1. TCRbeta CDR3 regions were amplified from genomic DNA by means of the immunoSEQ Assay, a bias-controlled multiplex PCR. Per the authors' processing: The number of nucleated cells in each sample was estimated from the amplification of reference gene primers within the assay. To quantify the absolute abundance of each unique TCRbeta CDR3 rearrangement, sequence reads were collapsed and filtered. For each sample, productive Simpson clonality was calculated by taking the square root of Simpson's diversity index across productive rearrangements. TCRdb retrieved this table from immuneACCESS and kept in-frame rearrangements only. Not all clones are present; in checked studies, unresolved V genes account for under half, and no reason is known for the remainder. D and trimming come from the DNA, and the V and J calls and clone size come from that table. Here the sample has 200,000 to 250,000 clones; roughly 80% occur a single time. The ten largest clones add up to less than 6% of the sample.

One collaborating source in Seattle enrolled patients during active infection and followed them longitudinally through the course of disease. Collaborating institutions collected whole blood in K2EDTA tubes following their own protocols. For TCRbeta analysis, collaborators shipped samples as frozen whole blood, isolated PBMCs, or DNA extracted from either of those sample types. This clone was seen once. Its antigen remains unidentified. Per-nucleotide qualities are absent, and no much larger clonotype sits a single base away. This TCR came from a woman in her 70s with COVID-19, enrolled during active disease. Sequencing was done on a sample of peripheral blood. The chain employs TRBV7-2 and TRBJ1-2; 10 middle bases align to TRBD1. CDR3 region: CASSQGTGANYGYTF. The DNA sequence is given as TGTGCCAGCAGCCAAGGGACAGGGGCCAACTATGGCTACACCTTC.